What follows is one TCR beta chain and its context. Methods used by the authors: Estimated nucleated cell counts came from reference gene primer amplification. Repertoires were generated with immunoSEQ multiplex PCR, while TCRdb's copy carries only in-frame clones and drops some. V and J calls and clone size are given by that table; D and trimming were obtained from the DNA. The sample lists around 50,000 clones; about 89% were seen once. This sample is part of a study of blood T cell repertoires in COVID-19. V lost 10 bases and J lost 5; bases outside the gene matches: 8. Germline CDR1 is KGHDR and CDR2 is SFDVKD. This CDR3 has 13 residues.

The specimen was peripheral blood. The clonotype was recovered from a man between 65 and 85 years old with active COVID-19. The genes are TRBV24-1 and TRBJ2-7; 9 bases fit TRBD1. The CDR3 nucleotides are TGTGCCACTATGGACAGGGGTTTCAACGAGCAGTACTTC. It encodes CATMDRGFNEQYF.